This T cell receptor beta chain was identified during a study of read filtering for tumor transcriptome and immune sequencing. Study in general: R-ISS stage counts were about 8 for I, about 15 for II, about seven for III.

V was shortened by 2 bases and J by 3 bases, with 8 bases between the two germline ends. The length of the CDR3 is 14 residues. The germline V gene encodes CDR1 DFQATT and CDR2 SNEGSKA (reference sequence). Findings and caveats of the study: Without single-read clonotypes, shared clonotype proportions correlated more between IR-seq and RNA-seq.

The library was built from about 400 ng RNA with molecular barcoded adaptors for alpha/delta and beta/gamma chains. One entry per CDR3 protein results from TCRdb running MiXCR on the reads. This sample has 57,000 or so distinct CDR3 sequences, with about 19% found just once. Bone marrow was sampled from every patient at the time of active disease. With respect to this clonotype: Antigen: not known. This may arise from a read error, as a much more abundant clone is one base away. The conserved final phenylalanine or tryptophan is absent from the CDR3, which likely points to a read error.

The chain carries TRBV20-1 and TRBJ2-6, with D unresolved. The clonotype was recovered from a donor aged 40 or older with multiple myeloma. Material for sequencing was a population of CD138-negative cells sorted from bone marrow. CDR3 sequence (DNA): TGCAGTGCTAGACCCGCTCTTGGGGCCAACGTCCTGACTTCC. This codes for CSARPALGANVLTS.